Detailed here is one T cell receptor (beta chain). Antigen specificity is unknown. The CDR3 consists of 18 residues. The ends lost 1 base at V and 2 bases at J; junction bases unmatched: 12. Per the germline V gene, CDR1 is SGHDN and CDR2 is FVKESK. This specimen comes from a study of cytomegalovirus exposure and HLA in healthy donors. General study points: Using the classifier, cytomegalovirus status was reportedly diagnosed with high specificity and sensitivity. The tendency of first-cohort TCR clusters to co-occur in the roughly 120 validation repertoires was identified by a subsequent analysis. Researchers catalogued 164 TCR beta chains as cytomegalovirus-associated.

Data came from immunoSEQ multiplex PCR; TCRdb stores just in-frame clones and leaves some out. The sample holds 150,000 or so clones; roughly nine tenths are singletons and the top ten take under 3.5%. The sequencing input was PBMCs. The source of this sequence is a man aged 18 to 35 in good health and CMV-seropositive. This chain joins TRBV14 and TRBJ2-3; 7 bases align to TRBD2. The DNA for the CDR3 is TGTGCCAGCAGCCAAGCGTTTAGGGCTAGCGGATTCACAGATACGCAGTATTTT. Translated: CASSQAFRASGFTDTQYF.